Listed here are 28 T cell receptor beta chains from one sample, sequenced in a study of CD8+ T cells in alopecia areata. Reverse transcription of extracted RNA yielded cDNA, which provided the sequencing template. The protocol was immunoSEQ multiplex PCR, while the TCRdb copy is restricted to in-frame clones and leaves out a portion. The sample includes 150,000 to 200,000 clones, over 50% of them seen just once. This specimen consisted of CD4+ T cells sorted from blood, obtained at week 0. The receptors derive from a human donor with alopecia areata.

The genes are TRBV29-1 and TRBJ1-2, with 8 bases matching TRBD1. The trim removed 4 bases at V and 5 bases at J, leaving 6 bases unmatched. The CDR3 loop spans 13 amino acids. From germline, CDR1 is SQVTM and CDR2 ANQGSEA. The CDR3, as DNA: TGCAGCGTTGTGACAGGGGAAGCGTATGGCTACACCTTC. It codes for CSVVTGEAYGYTF.

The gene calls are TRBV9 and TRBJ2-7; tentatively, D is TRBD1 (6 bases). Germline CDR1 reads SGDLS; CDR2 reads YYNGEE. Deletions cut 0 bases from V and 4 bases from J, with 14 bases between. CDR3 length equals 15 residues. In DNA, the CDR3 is TGTGCCAGCAGCGTAGACCCTAGGGGGTTATACGAGCAGTACTTC. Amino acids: CASSVDPRGLYEQYF.

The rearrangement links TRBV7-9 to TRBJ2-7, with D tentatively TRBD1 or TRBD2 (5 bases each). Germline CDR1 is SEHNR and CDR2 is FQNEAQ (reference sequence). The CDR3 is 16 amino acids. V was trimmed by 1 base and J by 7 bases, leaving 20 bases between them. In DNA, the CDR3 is TGTGCCAGCAGCTTAGAGAACCCGGTCCGGGGACGGGAGCAGTACTTC. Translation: CASSLENPVRGREQYF.

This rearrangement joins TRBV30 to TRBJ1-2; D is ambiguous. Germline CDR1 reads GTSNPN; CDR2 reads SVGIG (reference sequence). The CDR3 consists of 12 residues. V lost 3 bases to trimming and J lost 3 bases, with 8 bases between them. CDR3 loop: CAWSTSYYGYTF. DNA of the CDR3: TGTGCCTGGAGCACGTCATACTATGGCTACACCTTC.

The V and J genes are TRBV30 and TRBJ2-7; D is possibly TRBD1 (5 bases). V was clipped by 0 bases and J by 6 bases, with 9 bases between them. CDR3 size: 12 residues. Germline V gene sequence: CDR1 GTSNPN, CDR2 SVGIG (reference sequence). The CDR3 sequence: CAWSVSRVEQYF. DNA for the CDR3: TGTGCCTGGAGTGTTTCCAGGGTCGAGCAGTACTTC.

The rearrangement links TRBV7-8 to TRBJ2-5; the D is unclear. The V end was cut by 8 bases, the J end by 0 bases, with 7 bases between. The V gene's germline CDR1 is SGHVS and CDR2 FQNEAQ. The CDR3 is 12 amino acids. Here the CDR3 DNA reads TGTGCCAGCGGGTCGTACCAAGAGACCCAGTACTTC. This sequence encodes CASGSYQETQYF.

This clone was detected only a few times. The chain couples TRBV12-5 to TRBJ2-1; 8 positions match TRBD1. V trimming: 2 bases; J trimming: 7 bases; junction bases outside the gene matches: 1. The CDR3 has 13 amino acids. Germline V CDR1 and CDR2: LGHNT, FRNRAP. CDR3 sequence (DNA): TGTGCTAGTGGTTTGACAGGGGGGAATGAGCAGTTCTTC. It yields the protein CASGLTGGNEQFF.

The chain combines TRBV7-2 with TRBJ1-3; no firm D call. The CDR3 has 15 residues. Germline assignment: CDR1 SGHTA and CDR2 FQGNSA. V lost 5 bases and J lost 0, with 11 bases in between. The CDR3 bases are TGTGCCAGCAGCCTAGACCTAAACTCTGGAAACACCATATATTTT. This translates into CASSLDLNSGNTIYF.

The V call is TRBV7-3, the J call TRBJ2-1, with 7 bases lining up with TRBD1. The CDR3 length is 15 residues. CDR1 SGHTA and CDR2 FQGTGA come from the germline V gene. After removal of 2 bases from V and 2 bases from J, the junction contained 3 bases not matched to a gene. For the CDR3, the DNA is TGTGCCAGCAGCTTACTAGGGGGCGCCTACAATGAGCAGTTCTTC. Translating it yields CASSLLGGAYNEQFF.

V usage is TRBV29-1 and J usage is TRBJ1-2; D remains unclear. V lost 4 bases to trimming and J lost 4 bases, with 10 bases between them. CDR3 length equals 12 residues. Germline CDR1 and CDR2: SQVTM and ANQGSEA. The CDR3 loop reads CSVGRESYGYTF. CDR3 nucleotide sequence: TGCAGCGTTGGAAGGGAGAGCTATGGCTACACCTTC. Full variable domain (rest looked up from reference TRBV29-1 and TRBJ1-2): SAVISQKPSRDICQRGTSLTIQCQVDSQVTMMFWYRQQPGQSLTLIATANQGSEATYESGFVIDKFPISRPNLTFSTLTVSNMSPEDSSIYLCSVGRESYGYTFGSGTRLTVV.

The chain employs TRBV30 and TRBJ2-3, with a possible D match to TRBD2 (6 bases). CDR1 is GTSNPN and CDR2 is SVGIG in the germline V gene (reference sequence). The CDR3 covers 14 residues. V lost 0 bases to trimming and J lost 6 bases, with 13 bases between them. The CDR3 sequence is CAWSVTPEGDTQYF. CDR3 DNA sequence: TGTGCCTGGAGTGTAACCCCGGAGGGGGATACGCAGTATTTT.

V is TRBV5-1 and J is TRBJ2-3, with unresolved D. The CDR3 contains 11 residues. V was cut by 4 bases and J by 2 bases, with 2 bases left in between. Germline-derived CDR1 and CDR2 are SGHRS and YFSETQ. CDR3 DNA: TGCGCCAGCAGCATCACAGATACGCAGTATTTT. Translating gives CASSITDTQYF.

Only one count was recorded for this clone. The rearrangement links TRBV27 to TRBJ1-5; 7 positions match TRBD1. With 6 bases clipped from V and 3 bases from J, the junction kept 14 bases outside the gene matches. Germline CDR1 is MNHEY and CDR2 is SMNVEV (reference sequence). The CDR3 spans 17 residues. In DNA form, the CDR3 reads TGTGCCAGCAGCACAAAGGCACAGGGGAGCTTCAATCAGCCCCAGCATTTT. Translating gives CASSTKAQGSFNQPQHF.

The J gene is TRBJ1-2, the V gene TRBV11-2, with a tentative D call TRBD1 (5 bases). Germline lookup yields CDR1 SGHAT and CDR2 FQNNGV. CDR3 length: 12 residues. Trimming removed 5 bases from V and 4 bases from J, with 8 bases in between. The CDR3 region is CASSPDSYGYTF. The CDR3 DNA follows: TGTGCCAGCAGCCCAGACAGCTATGGCTACACCTTC.

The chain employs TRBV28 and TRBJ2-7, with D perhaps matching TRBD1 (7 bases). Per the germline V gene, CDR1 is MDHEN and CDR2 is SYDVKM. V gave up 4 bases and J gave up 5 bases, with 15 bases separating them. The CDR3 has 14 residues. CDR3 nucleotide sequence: TGTGCCAGCAGTTCTCAGGGGGGTAGGAACGAGCAGTACTTC. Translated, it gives CASSSQGGRNEQYF. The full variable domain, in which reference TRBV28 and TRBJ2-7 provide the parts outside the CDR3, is DVKVTQSSRYLVKRTGEKVFLECVQDMDHENMFWYRQDPGLGLRLIYFSYDVKMKEKGDIPEGYSVSREKKERFSLILESASTNQTSMYLCASSSQGGRNEQYFGPGTRLTVT.

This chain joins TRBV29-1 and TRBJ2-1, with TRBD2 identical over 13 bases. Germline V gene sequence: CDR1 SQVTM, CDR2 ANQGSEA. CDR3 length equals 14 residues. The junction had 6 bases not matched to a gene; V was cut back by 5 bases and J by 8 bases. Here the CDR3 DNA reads TGCAGCGTTAAGACTAGCGGGGGGCCCGATGAGCAGTTCTTC. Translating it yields CSVKTSGGPDEQFF.

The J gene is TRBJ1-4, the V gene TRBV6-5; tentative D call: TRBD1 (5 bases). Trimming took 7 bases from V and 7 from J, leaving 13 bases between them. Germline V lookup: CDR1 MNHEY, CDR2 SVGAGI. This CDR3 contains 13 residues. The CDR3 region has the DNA TGTGCCAGCACCCAGGGACGGAGTGAAAAACTGTTTTTT. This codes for CASTQGRSEKLFF.

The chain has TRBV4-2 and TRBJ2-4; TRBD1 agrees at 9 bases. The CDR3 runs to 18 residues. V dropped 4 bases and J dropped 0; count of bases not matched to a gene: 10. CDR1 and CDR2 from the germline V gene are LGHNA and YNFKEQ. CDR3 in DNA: TGTGCCAGCAGCCCCCGGGACAGGGCCGACGTAGCCAAAAACATTCAGTACTTC. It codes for CASSPRDRADVAKNIQYF.

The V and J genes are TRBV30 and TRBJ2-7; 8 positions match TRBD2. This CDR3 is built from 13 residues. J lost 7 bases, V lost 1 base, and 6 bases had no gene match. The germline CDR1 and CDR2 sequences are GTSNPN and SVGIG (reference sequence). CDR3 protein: CAWSGGLAWEQYF. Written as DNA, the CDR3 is TGTGCCTGGAGTGGCGGACTAGCTTGGGAGCAGTACTTC. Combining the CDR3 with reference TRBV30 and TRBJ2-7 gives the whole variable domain SQTIHQWPATLVQPVGSPLSLECTVEGTSNPNLYWYRQAAGRGLQLLFYSVGIGQISSEVPQNLSASRPQDRQFILSSKKLLLSDSGFYLCAWSGGLAWEQYFGPGTRLTVT.

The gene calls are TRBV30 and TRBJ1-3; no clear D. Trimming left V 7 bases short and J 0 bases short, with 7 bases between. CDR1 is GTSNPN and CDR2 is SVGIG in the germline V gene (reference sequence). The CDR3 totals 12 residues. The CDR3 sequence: CALGSSGNTIYF. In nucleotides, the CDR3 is TGTGCCTTGGGAAGCTCTGGAAACACCATATATTTT.

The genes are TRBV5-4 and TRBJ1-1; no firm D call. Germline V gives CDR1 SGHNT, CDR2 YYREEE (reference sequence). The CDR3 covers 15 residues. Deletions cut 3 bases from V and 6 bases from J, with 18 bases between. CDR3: CASSSGRIRGAEAFF. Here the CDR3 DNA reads TGTGCCAGCAGCTCAGGACGGATCAGAGGCGCTGAAGCTTTCTTT. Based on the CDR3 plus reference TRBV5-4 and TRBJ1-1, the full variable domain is ETGVTQSPTHLIKTRGQQVTLRCSSQSGHNTVSWYQQALGQGPQFIFQYYREEENGRGNFPPRFSGLQFPNYSSELNVNALELDDSALYLCASSSGRIRGAEAFFGQGTRLTVV.

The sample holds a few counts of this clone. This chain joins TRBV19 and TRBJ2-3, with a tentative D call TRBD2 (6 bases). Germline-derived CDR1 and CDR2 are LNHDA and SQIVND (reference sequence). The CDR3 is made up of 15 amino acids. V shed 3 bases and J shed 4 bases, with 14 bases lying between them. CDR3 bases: TGTGCCAGTAGTATCAGAGGAGGGTGGGCAGATACGCAGTATTTT. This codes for CASSIRGGWADTQYF.

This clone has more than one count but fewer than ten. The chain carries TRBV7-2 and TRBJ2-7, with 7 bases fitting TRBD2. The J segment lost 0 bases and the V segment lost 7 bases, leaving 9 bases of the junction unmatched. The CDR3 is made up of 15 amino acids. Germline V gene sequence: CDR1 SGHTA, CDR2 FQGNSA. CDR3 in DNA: TGTGCCAGCAACCCTAGCGGCGGGGCCTCCTACGAGCAGTACTTC. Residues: CASNPSGGASYEQYF.

The CDR3 DNA reads TGTGCCAGCAGCTTCGGGACAGGGCTTTCTCAGCCCCAGCATTTT. Translated, it gives CASSFGTGLSQPQHF. The chain links TRBV7-9 to TRBJ1-5, with 9 bases lining up with TRBD1. This CDR3 is built from 15 residues. The V and J ends lost 3 bases and 6 bases, in that order; junction bases with no gene match: 6. CDR1 is SEHNR, CDR2 FQNEAQ, per germline (reference sequence).

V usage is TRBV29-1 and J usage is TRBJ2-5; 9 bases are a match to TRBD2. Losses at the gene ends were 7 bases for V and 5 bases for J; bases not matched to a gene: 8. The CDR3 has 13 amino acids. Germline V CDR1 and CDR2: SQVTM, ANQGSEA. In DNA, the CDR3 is TGCAGCGCACGAGGACTAGCGAAGGAGACCCAGTACTTC. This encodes CSARGLAKETQYF. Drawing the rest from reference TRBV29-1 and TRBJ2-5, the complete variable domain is SAVISQKPSRDICQRGTSLTIQCQVDSQVTMMFWYRQQPGQSLTLIATANQGSEATYESGFVIDKFPISRPNLTFSTLTVSNMSPEDSSIYLCSARGLAKETQYFGPGTRLLVL.

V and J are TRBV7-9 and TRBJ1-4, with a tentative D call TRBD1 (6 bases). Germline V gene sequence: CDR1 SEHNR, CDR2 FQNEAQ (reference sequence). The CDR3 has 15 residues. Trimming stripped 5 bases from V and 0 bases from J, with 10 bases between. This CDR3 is CASSPGAATNEKLFF. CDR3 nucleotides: TGTGCCAGCAGCCCGGGGGCAGCAACTAATGAAAAACTGTTTTTT.

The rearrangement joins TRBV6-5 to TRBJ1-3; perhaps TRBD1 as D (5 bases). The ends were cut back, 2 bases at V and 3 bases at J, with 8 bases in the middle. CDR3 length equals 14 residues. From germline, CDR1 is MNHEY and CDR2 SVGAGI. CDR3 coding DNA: TGTGCCAGCAGTTACGTCCAGGGTGGAAACACCATATATTTT. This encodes CASSYVQGGNTIYF.

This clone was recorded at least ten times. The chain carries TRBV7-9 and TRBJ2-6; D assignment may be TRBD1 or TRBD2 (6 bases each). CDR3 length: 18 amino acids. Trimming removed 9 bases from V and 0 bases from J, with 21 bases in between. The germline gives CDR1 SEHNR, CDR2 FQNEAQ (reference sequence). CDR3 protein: CARELGGGSLSGANVLTF. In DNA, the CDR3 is TGTGCCAGGGAACTTGGAGGGGGATCCCTCTCTGGGGCCAACGTCCTGACTTTC. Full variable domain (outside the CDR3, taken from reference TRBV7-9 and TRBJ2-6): DTGVSQNPRHKITKRGQNVTFRCDPISEHNRLYWYRQTLGQGPEFLTYFQNEAQLEKSRLLSDRFSAERPKGSFSTLEIQRTEQGDSAMYLCARELGGGSLSGANVLTFGAGSRLTVL.